The next 17 T cell receptor beta chains were all read from a single sample in a study of CDR3 diversity in severe acne. One entry per CDR3 protein results from TCRdb running MiXCR on the PCR reads. This sample yields 79,000 or so distinct CDR3 sequences, of which approximately 54% are seen a single time; roughly 12% belongs to the top ten. The sample comprised blood. The source is a male donor with severe acne vulgaris.

As concerns this clonotype: An end of the junction does not agree with germline; a read error may underlie this. The chain links TRBV7-7 to TRBJ2-5, with D unresolved. CDR1 and CDR2 from the germline V gene are SSHAT and FNYEAQ (reference sequence). CDR3 size: 13 residues. The CDR3 region is CASSLRLGETQYF. The CDR3 DNA reads TGTGCTAGCAGCCTGCGATTAGGAGAGACCCAGTACTTC.

Ten or more counts support this clonotype. The J gene is TRBJ2-7, the V gene TRBV13, with 7 positions matching TRBD1. Germline CDR1 is PRHDT and CDR2 is FYEKMQ (reference sequence). The V segment lost 3 bases and the J segment 2 bases; nucleotides outside the gene matches: 4. The CDR3 loop spans 14 amino acids. CDR3 sequence reads: CASSFQGVPYEQYF. For the CDR3, the DNA is TGTGCCAGCAGCTTTCAGGGGGTTCCCTACGAGCAGTACTTC. The full variable domain, rest sourced from reference TRBV13 and TRBJ2-7, is AAGVIQSPRHLIKEKRETATLKCYPIPRHDTVYWYQQGPGQDPQFLISFYEKMQSDKGSIPDRFSAQQFSDYHSELNMSSLELGDSALYFCASSFQGVPYEQYFGPGTRLTVT.

The sample holds many counts of this clonotype. V is TRBV7-8 and J is TRBJ2-1; weak D call: TRBD1 (7 bases). Trimming shortened V by 5 bases and J by 2 bases, and 13 bases separated the two germline ends. The CDR3 sequence is 15 residues long. Germline V gene sequence: CDR1 SGHVS, CDR2 FQNEAQ. DNA of the CDR3: TGTGCCAGCAGCCCGCGGGACAGAACCTACAATGAGCAGTTCTTC. This gives the protein CASSPRDRTYNEQFF.

This clonotype was seen at least ten times. The V gene is TRBV7-9, the J gene TRBJ2-1; D unclear. The CDR3 runs 10 residues. The V end was cut by 1 base, the J end by 10 bases, with 2 bases between. Germline assignment: CDR1 SEHNR and CDR2 FQNEAQ (reference sequence). CDR3 DNA: TGTGCCAGCAGCTTAGGGGAGCAGTTCTTC. Encoded protein: CASSLGEQFF.

This clonotype has a handful of counts. The genes are TRBV5-5 and TRBJ1-3, with D perhaps matching TRBD1 (6 bases). Trimming left V 4 bases short and J 0 bases short, with 14 bases between. The CDR3 sequence is 16 residues long. Germline CDR1 is SGHKS and CDR2 is YYEKEE (reference sequence). The CDR3 nucleotides are TGTGCCAGCAGCCCGTGGGGGCAGAGCTCTGGAAACACCATATATTTT. Protein product: CASSPWGQSSGNTIYF.

This sequence joins TRBV4-1 and TRBJ1-5, with D maybe TRBD1 (6 bases). Per germline, CDR1 MGHRA and CDR2 YSYEKL. The CDR3 length is 14 residues. Trimming took 4 bases from V and 6 from J, leaving 13 bases between them. Written as DNA, the CDR3 is TGCGCCAGCAGCCCAACGACAGGAGCTCAGCCCCAGCATTTT. It specifies CASSPTTGAQPQHF.

The chain recombines TRBV28 with TRBJ1-5, with D maybe TRBD1 (6 bases). This CDR3 has 14 amino acids. V dropped 3 bases and J dropped 5 bases, with 11 bases sitting between them. Per germline, CDR1 MDHEN and CDR2 SYDVKM. Here the CDR3 DNA reads TGTGCCAGCAGTTTCCGCCCAGGGGATCAGCCCCAGCATTTT. Encoded protein: CASSFRPGDQPQHF. Based on the CDR3 plus reference TRBV28 and TRBJ1-5, the full variable domain is DVKVTQSSRYLVKRTGEKVFLECVQDMDHENMFWYRQDPGLGLRLIYFSYDVKMKEKGDIPEGYSVSREKKERFSLILESASTNQTSMYLCASSFRPGDQPQHFGDGTRLSIL.

Details on this clonotype: With a much larger clone just one base away, this may be a read error. The V call is TRBV7-9, the J call TRBJ1-2; 7 bases are shared with TRBD1. The CDR3 consists of 14 residues. Trimming took 2 bases from V and 12 from J; bases not matched to a gene: 12. Germline assignment: CDR1 SEHNR and CDR2 FQNEAQ (reference sequence). The CDR3 DNA reads TGTGCCAGCAGCTTACTTGGACAGGACTATGGTCACACCTTC. Encoded protein: CASSLLGQDYGHTF.

The chain combines TRBV2 with TRBJ1-5; D may be TRBD1 (5 bases). The CDR3 extends over 14 amino acids. V was trimmed by 5 bases and J by 2 bases, leaving 10 bases between them. The germline V gene has CDR1 SNHLY and CDR2 FYNNEI. The CDR3 sequence is CASSRQGRNQPQHF. The CDR3 DNA reads as TGTGCCAGCAGTCGTCAGGGACGCAATCAGCCCCAGCATTTT.

Relative to its sample, this clonotype is medium-sized. The chain couples TRBV15 to TRBJ1-3, with D possibly matching TRBD1 (6 bases). Germline CDR1 and CDR2: LNHNV and YYDKDF (reference sequence). This CDR3 contains 15 residues. V was pared by 3 bases and J by 3 bases, with 12 bases between. The CDR3: CATSSPQGFGNTIYF. For the CDR3, the DNA is TGTGCCACCAGCAGCCCACAGGGTTTTGGAAACACCATATATTTT. Looking up the rest from reference TRBV15 and TRBJ1-3 gives the full variable domain: DAMVIQNPRYQVTQFGKPVTLSCSQTLNHNVMYWYQQKSSQAPKLLFHYYDKDFNNEADTPDNFQSRRPNTSFCFLDIRSPGLGDTAMYLCATSSPQGFGNTIYFGEGSWLTVV.

About this clonotype: This may come from a read error, since a much larger clone is one base off. The V and J genes are TRBV7-8 and TRBJ2-2; 11 positions match TRBD2. There are 15 residues in the CDR3. Germline lookup yields CDR1 SGHVS and CDR2 FQNEAQ. The CDR3 protein is CASRDSGRANGELLF. CDR3 coding DNA: TGTGCCAGCAGGGATAGCGGGAGGGCCAACGGGGAGCTGCTTTTT.

This clonotype has only a few counts. The V gene is TRBV15, the J gene TRBJ2-5; D is unresolved. V lost 0 bases to trimming and J lost 4 bases, with 9 bases between them. Germline loops: CDR1 LNHNV, CDR2 YYDKDF (reference sequence). The CDR3 spans 14 residues. The CDR3 reads CATSRDLKAETQYF. CDR3 DNA sequence: TGTGCCACCAGCAGAGACCTGAAGGCAGAGACCCAGTACTTC.

This clonotype occurred a few times. The genes are TRBV5-4 and TRBJ2-1; 7 bases fit TRBD1. V was clipped by 5 bases and J by 1 base; unmatched bases: 9. Germline CDR1 and CDR2: SGHNT and YYREEE (reference sequence). The CDR3 spans 16 residues. In DNA form, the CDR3 reads TGTGCCAGCAGTAGTGGACAGGCCCCTTCCTACAATGAGCAGTTCTTC. As protein: CASSSGQAPSYNEQFF. The variable domain in full, with the rest retrieved from reference TRBV5-4 and TRBJ2-1, is ETGVTQSPTHLIKTRGQQVTLRCSSQSGHNTVSWYQQALGQGPQFIFQYYREEENGRGNFPPRFSGLQFPNYSSELNVNALELDDSALYLCASSSGQAPSYNEQFFGPGTRLTVL.

This clonotype appeared a single time. The rearrangement uses TRBV15 and TRBJ1-1, with D unclear. The CDR3 has 13 amino acids. CDR1 LNHNV and CDR2 YYDKDF come from the germline V gene (reference sequence). V shed 5 bases and J shed 1 base, with 8 bases lying between them. The CDR3 nucleotides are TGTGCCACCAGCGAACGGGGGAACACTGAAGCTTTCTTT. It codes for CATSERGNTEAFF.

This clonotype has only a few counts. The chain uses TRBV2 and TRBJ1-3; D is perhaps TRBD1 (5 bases). V lost 6 bases and J lost 2, with 14 bases in between. Germline V lookup: CDR1 SNHLY, CDR2 FYNNEI. This CDR3 has 15 residues. CDR3: CASSGRTGPGNTIYF. The CDR3 DNA follows: TGTGCCAGCAGCGGTAGGACGGGACCTGGAAACACCATATATTTT.

For this clonotype: A much more abundant neighbour one base away suggests this may be a read error. This CDR3 fails to terminate in the conserved phenylalanine or tryptophan, so it likely reflects a read error. The rearrangement joins TRBV5-1 to TRBJ2-7; D remains unclear. V lost 0 bases to trimming and J lost 2 bases, with 6 bases between them. This CDR3 has 13 residues. Looked up from germline, CDR1 is SGHRS and CDR2 is YFSETQ. For the CDR3, the DNA is TGCGCCAGCAGCTTGGAGGGCCCCTACGAGCAGTACCTC. This translates into CASSLEGPYEQYL.

This clonotype was recorded a few times. One end of the junction does not line up with germline, which may come from a read error. J is TRBJ2-2 and V is TRBV9; D gene unclear. The CDR3 runs 13 residues. From germline, CDR1 is SGDLS and CDR2 YYNGEE. The CDR3 DNA sequence: TGTGCCAGCAGCGTAGGACCCGACAATGAGCAGTTTTTT. It translates to CASSVGPDNEQFF.